This is a list of T cell receptor beta chains from one sample in a study of T cell responses to AZD1222 COVID-19 vaccine. The repertoire was sequenced with immunoSEQ multiplex PCR; TCRdb's copy has only in-frame clones and lacks some. This sample carries 150,000 to 200,000 clones, approximately 89% of them seen once, and the ten largest clones take 3% to 4%. The material was peripheral blood, obtained 28 days after the second AZD1222 dose. Every receptor here comes from an adult who received the AZD1222 COVID-19 vaccine. CDR3s include the opening cysteine and the closing phenylalanine or tryptophan. Fields, in order: CDR3 length, D gene, J gene, clone size, V gene, CDR3 DNA, CDR3 protein. D genes are given only for firm matches. Clone size is given for some rows only: seen once, a few or many times, or a class if the clone is expanded.

>15|TRBD1|TRBJ2-1|-|TRBV30
TGTGCCTGGGTGGAAGGGACAGGGGCTTTTGGCGGGCAGTTCTTC
CAWVEGTGAFGGQFF
>13|-|TRBJ2-1|once|TRBV10-3
TGTGCCATCAGTGGGGGGGTAGGGAATGAGCAGTTCTTC
CAISGGVGNEQFF
>13|-|TRBJ1-5|few|TRBV12-5
TGTGCTAGTGGGCGGGACGGGAATCAGCCCCAGCATTTT
CASGRDGNQPQHF
>16|TRBD2|TRBJ2-1|-|TRBV13
TGTGCCAGCAGCTTAAGGCCTAGCGGTTACTACAATGAGCAGTTCTTC
CASSLRPSGYYNEQFF
>18|-|TRBJ2-1|-|TRBV4-1
TGCGCCAGCAGCCAACGTAACGTAGGGGGTGACTCCTACAATGAGCAGTTCTTC
CASSQRNVGGDSYNEQFF
>17|TRBD1|TRBJ1-3|once|TRBV7-2
TGTGCCAGCAGCTATAGACAGGGACTGGTCTCTGGAAACACCATATATTTT
CASSYRQGLVSGNTIYF
>12|-|TRBJ1-1|-|TRBV7-2
TGTGCCAGCAGCTTCGCGCTCACTGAAGCTTTCTTT
CASSFALTEAFF
>15|-|TRBJ2-1|-|TRBV30
TGTGCCTGGAGTGTGGGGGTTAGCTCCTACAATGAGCAGTTCTTC
CAWSVGVSSYNEQFF
>16|TRBD1|TRBJ1-5|-|TRBV12-5
TGTGCTAGTGCCGCGGACCAGGGGGCCGGCAATCAGCCCCAGCATTTT
CASAADQGAGNQPQHF
>14|-|TRBJ1-3|-|TRBV28
TGTGCCAGCAAAGGGGGGGGCCCTGGAAACACCATATATTTT
CASKGGGPGNTIYF
>13|-|TRBJ2-1|-|TRBV18
TGTGCCAGCTCACCAACTACCTACAATGAGCAGTTCTTC
CASSPTTYNEQFF